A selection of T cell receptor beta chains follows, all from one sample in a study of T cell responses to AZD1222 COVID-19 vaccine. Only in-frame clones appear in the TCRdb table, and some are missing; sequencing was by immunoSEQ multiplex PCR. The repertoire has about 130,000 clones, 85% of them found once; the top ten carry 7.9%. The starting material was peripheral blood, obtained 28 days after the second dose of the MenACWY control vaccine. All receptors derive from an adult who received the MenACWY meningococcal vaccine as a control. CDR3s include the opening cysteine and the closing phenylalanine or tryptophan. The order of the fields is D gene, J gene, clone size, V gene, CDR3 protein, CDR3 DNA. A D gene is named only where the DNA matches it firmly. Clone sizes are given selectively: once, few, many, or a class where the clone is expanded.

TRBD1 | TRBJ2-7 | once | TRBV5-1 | CASRGTGAYEQYF | TGCGCCAGCAGAGGGACAGGGGCCTACGAGCAGTACTTC
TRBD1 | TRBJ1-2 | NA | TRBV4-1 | CASSQDRVTGVYGYTF | TGCGCCAGCAGCCAAGACAGGGTCACAGGGGTCTATGGCTACACCTTC
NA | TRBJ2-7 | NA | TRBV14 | CASSQESGSLYEQYF | TGTGCCAGCAGCCAAGAATCGGGGAGCCTTTACGAGCAGTACTTC
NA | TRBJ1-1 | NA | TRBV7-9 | CASSLERKTEAFF | TGTGCCAGCAGCTTAGAGAGGAAAACTGAAGCTTTCTTT
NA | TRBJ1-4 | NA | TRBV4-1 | CASSQEAVMGEKLFF | TGCGCCAGCAGCCAAGAAGCGGTTATGGGGGAAAAACTGTTTTTT
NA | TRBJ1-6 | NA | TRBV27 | CASSLGNSPLHF | TGTGCCAGCAGTTTGGGGAATTCACCCCTCCACTTT
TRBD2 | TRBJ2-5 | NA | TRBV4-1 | CASRLERGQETQYF | TGCGCCAGCAGGTTGGAGCGGGGGCAAGAGACCCAGTACTTC
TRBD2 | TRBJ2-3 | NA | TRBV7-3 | CASSPTAGVVDTQYF | TGTGCCAGCAGCCCAACAGCGGGAGTAGTAGATACGCAGTATTTT
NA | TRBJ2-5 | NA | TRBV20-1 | CSARVVETQYF | TGCAGTGCTAGGGTTGTAGAGACCCAGTACTTC
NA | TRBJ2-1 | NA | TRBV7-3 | CASSFLGSRDSYINEQFF | TGTGCCAGCAGCTTCCTGGGCAGTCGGGACTCCTACATAAATGAGCAGTTCTTC
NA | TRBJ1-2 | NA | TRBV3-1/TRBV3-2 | CASSQGTTDLYGYTF | TGTGCCAGCAGCCAAGGCACGACAGACCTCTATGGCTACACCTTC
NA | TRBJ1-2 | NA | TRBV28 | CASSLPEGHPGGGYTF | TGTGCCAGCAGTTTACCTGAAGGACACCCCGGAGGTGGCTACACCTTC
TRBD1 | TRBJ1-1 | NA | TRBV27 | CASSLSFGTGASPEAFF | TGTGCCAGCAGTTTATCTTTCGGGACAGGGGCAAGCCCTGAAGCTTTCTTT
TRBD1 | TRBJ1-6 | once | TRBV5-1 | CASSRDPGDRGNSPLHF | TGCGCCAGCAGTCGTGACCCCGGAGACAGGGGAAATTCACCCCTCCACTTT
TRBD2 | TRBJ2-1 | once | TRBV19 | CASSLTSLPYNEQFF | TGTGCCAGTAGCCTGACTAGCCTGCCCTACAATGAGCAGTTCTTC
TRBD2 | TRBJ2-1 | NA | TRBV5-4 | CASSPRLAGVDEQFF | TGTGCCAGCAGCCCGCGACTAGCGGGAGTGGATGAGCAGTTCTTC
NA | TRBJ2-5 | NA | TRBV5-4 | CASSLDSQETQYF | TGTGCCAGCAGCTTGGACAGCCAAGAGACCCAGTACTTC
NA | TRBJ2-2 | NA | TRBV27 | CASSSYAGSTGELFF | TGTGCCAGCAGTTCCTACGCAGGGTCCACCGGGGAGCTGTTTTTT
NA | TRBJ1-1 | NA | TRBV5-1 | CASSGLRGDTEAFF | TGCGCCAGCAGTGGGCTCCGGGGTGACACTGAAGCTTTCTTT
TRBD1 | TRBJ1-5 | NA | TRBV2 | CASSPDRGSQPQHF | TGTGCCAGCAGTCCTGACAGGGGGAGTCAGCCCCAGCATTTT
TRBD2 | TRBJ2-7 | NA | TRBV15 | CATSGRLAGGPNEQYF | TGTGCCACCAGCGGTAGACTAGCGGGAGGGCCAAACGAGCAGTACTTC
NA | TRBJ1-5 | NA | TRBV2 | CASSAGRGSNQPQHF | TGTGCCAGCAGTGCTGGCAGGGGCAGCAATCAGCCCCAGCATTTT
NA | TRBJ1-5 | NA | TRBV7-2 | CASSFLGGNQPQHF | TGTGCCAGCAGTTTCCTCGGGGGCAATCAGCCCCAGCATTTT
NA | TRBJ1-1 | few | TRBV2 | CASRGVAGLNTEAFF | TGTGCCAGCAGAGGGGTTGCAGGGCTAAACACTGAAGCTTTCTTT
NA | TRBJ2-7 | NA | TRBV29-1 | CSVWTDNSYEQYF | TGCAGCGTCTGGACAGATAACTCCTACGAGCAGTACTTC
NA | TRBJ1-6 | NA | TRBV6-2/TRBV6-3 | CASSYGYPLHF | TGTGCCAGCAGTTACGGGTATCCCCTCCACTTT
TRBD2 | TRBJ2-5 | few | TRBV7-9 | CASSLYREGETQYF | TGTGCCAGCAGCTTATACCGGGAGGGAGAGACCCAGTACTTC
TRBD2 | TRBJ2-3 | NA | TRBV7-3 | CASSLGGRVGDTQYF | TGTGCCAGCAGCTTAGGCGGGAGGGTAGGTGATACGCAGTATTTT
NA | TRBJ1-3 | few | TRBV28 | CASSAGRLSSGNTIYF | TGTGCCAGCAGTGCCGGACGGCTGAGCTCTGGAAACACCATATATTTT
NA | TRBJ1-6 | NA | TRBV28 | CASSLSGLNSPLHF | TGTGCCAGCAGTTTGTCGGGCCTTAATTCACCCCTCCACTTT
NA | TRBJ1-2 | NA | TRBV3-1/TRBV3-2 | CASSQAQQWGYGYTF | TGTGCCAGCAGCCAAGCCCAGCAGTGGGGGTATGGCTACACCTTC
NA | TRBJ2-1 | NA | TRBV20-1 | CSAAAGGEQFF | TGCAGTGCGGCGGCGGGCGGTGAGCAGTTCTTC
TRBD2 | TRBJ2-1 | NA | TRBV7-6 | CASRGIEREVYNEQFF | TGTGCCAGCAGAGGTATCGAGCGGGAGGTCTACAATGAGCAGTTCTTC
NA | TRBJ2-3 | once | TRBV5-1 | CASSSGRGRVTDTQYF | TGCGCCAGCAGCTCTGGACGGGGGAGAGTCACAGATACGCAGTATTTT
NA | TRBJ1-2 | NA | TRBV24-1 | CATSDPGRPVDYTF | TGTGCCACCAGTGACCCTGGAAGGCCCGTTGACTACACCTTC
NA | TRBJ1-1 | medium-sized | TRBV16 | CASTTGARTEAFF | TGTGCCAGCACCACGGGGGCGCGCACTGAAGCTTTCTTT
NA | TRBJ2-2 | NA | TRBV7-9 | CASSLSPLANTGELFF | TGTGCCAGCAGCTTATCCCCACTAGCGAACACCGGGGAGCTGTTTTTT
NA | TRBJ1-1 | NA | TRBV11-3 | CASSLGPTTEAFF | TGTGCCAGCAGTTTGGGACCGACCACTGAAGCTTTCTTT
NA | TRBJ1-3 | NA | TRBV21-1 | CASSFAPGAGVPISSGNTIYF | NA
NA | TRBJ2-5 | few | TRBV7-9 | CASSPRTGTEQETQYF | TGTGCCAGCAGCCCCCGCACGGGGACGGAGCAAGAGACCCAGTACTTC
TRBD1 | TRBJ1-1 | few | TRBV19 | CASSIARTGEAFF | TGTGCCAGTAGTATAGCCCGGACAGGAGAAGCTTTCTTT
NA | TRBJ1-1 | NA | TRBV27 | CASSLRENTEAFF | TGTGCCAGCAGTTTGAGAGAGAACACTGAAGCTTTCTTT
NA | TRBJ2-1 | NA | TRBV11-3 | CASSLYGGSYNEQFF | TGTGCCAGCAGCTTATACGGGGGCTCCTACAATGAGCAGTTCTTC